This T cell receptor beta chain was sequenced for a study of blood T cell repertoires in COVID-19. The CDR3 is 13 residues long. The germline gives CDR1 SGHNT, CDR2 YENEEA. V lost 1 base, J lost 9 bases, and 10 bases lay in between. Generated by immunoSEQ multiplex PCR, the TCRdb table keeps only in-frame clones and is missing some. Here the sample spans about 220,000 clones, around 83% being singletons. This clone occurred once. The sequenced material came from peripheral blood. The V call is TRBV11-3, the J call TRBJ2-1; D unresolved. The source is a man in his fifties with active or convalescent COVID-19. The CDR3 DNA follows: TGTGCCAGCAGCTTAGGCTTTGGAGTTGAGCAGTTCTTC. This gives the protein CASSLGFGVEQFF.